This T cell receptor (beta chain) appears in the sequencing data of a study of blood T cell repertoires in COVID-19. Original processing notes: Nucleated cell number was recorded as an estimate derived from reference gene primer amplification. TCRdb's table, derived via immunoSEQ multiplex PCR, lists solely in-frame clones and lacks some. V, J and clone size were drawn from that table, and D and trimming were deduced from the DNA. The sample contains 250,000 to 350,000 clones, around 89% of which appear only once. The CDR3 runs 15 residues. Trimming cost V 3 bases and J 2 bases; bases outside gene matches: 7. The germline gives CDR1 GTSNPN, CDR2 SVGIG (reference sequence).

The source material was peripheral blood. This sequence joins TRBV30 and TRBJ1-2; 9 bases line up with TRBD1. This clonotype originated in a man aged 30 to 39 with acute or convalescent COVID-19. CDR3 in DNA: TGTGCCTGGAGCCGTCCCGGGACAGGGAACTATGGCTACACCTTC. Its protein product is CAWSRPGTGNYGYTF.